The 27 T cell receptor beta chains listed next were all sequenced from one sample in a study of T cell responses to AZD1222 COVID-19 vaccine. Produced via immunoSEQ multiplex PCR; TCRdb's table is partial and in-frame only. The sample lists about 100,000 clones; around nine tenths were seen once. This material consisted of peripheral blood, taken on day 0 of AZD1222 vaccination. These receptors were obtained from an adult in good health.

The V call is TRBV3-1 (or the pseudogene TRBV3-2), the J call TRBJ2-1, with 7 bases lining up with TRBD2. CDR3 size: 15 residues. Losses at the gene ends were 5 bases for V and 3 bases for J; bases not matched to a gene: 7. The germline V gene has CDR1 LGHDT and CDR2 YNNKEL (reference sequence). CDR3 coding DNA: TGTGCCAGCAGCTTACGGGGGGAAATCTACAATGAGCAGTTCTTC. Encoded protein: CASSLRGEIYNEQFF.

V gene TRBV2 combines with J gene TRBJ2-7, with 9 bases matching TRBD1. Germline-derived CDR1 and CDR2 are SNHLY and FYNNEI. The CDR3 is made up of 13 amino acids. The trim removed 4 bases at V and 5 bases at J, leaving 3 bases unmatched. The CDR3 DNA is TGTGCCAGCAGTGGACAGGGGGGGGACGAGCAGTACTTC. Translated, it gives CASSGQGGDEQYF. Combining the CDR3 with reference TRBV2 and TRBJ2-7 gives the whole variable domain EPEVTQTPSHQVTQMGQEVILRCVPISNHLYFYWYRQILGQKVEFLVSFYNNEISEKSEIFDDQFSVERPDGSNFTLKIRSTKLEDSAMYFCASSGQGGDEQYFGPGTRLTVT.

This rearrangement joins TRBV5-1 to TRBJ2-7; TRBD1 matches at 9 bases. Trimming removed 4 bases from V and 5 bases from J; junction bases left unmatched: 10. Germline CDR1 SGHRS, CDR2 YFSETQ. This CDR3 spans 15 amino acids. This CDR3 reads CASSPWGQGHNEQYF. The CDR3 DNA is TGCGCCAGCAGCCCCTGGGGACAGGGTCACAACGAGCAGTACTTC.

This CDR3 reads CASSLFGRQSSYEQYF. The CDR3 nucleotides read TGTGCCAGCAGTTTGTTCGGAAGACAGAGCTCCTACGAGCAGTACTTC. The chain joins TRBV27 to TRBJ2-7, with TRBD1 as a possible D gene (5 bases). The germline V gene has CDR1 MNHEY and CDR2 SMNVEV (reference sequence). Trimming took 3 bases from V and 0 from J, leaving 15 bases between them. The CDR3 runs to 16 residues.

The rearrangement links TRBV9 to TRBJ1-4; D gene uncertain. V shed 0 bases and J shed 0 bases, with 3 bases lying between them. The CDR3 totals 14 residues. Germline V gene data show CDR1 as SGDLS and CDR2 as YYNGEE. CDR3 amino acids: CASSVDATNEKLFF. CDR3 nucleotide sequence: TGTGCCAGCAGCGTAGATGCAACTAATGAAAAACTGTTTTTT. The full variable domain, rest sourced from reference TRBV9 and TRBJ1-4, is DSGVTQTPKHLITATGQRVTLRCSPRSGDLSVYWYQQSLDQGLQFLIQYYNGEERAKGNILERFSAQQFPDLHSELNLSSLELGDSALYFCASSVDATNEKLFFGSGTQLSVL.

This clone occurred a few times. The chain recombines TRBV10-2 with TRBJ2-2, with D maybe TRBD1 (6 bases). The V end lost 9 bases, the J end lost 0 bases, and 17 bases lay between the germline ends. This CDR3 region has 16 residues. Germline CDR1 WSHSY, CDR2 SAAADI. Here the CDR3 reads CASHIRDISNTGELFF. DNA of the CDR3: TGCGCCAGTCATATAAGGGACATTTCGAACACCGGGGAGCTGTTTTTT.

V gene TRBV7-2 combines with J gene TRBJ2-1; 7 bases align to TRBD1. The CDR3 has 14 amino acids. Germline assignment: CDR1 SGHTA and CDR2 FQGNSA. The junction had 4 bases not matched to a gene; V was cut back by 4 bases and J by 4 bases. CDR3 amino acids: CASSYRGPYNEQFF. CDR3 sequence (DNA): TGTGCCAGCAGCTACAGGGGCCCTTACAATGAGCAGTTCTTC.

On this clone: The sample carries other DNA sequences with the same CDR3. The chain recombines TRBV6-5 with TRBJ1-1, with TRBD1 as a possible D gene (5 bases). V dropped 5 bases and J dropped 1 base, with 11 bases sitting between them. The CDR3 runs 14 residues. Germline V gene lookup returns CDR1 MNHEY and CDR2 SVGAGI. This CDR3 is CASSPGTANTEAFF. The CDR3 region has the DNA TGTGCCAGCAGTCCCGGGACCGCGAACACTGAAGCTTTCTTT.

This chain uses TRBV30 with TRBJ1-1; the D is unclear. V lost 3 bases to trimming and J lost 1 base, with 15 bases between them. Germline CDR1 and CDR2: GTSNPN and SVGIG (reference sequence). The CDR3 has 15 amino acids. This CDR3 is CAWRPFQAPNTEAFF. The CDR3 nucleotides are TGTGCCTGGAGACCCTTCCAGGCTCCGAACACTGAAGCTTTCTTT.

The V call is TRBV27, the J call TRBJ1-6; weak D call: TRBD1 (6 bases). This CDR3 comprises 14 residues. V lost 7 bases to trimming and J lost 2 bases, with 9 bases between them. Germline CDR1 is MNHEY and CDR2 is SMNVEV (reference sequence). In DNA form, the CDR3 reads TGTGCCAGCACTACAGGGACCTATAATTCACCCCTCCACTTT. Amino acids: CASTTGTYNSPLHF.

V is TRBV19 and J is TRBJ2-7, with 14 bases lining up with TRBD2. The CDR3 sequence is 15 residues long. V shed 4 bases and J 2 bases; nucleotides not matched to a gene: 1. Germline V gene data show CDR1 as LNHDA and CDR2 as SQIVND (reference sequence). The CDR3 DNA follows: TGTGCCAGTAGTAGGACTAGCGGGGGGACCTACGAGCAGTACTTC. Translating it yields CASSRTSGGTYEQYF.

V is TRBV20-1 and J is TRBJ1-2; D is unresolved. This CDR3 contains 10 residues. CDR1 is DFQATT, CDR2 SNEGSKA, per germline (reference sequence). Trimming removed 3 bases from V and 4 bases from J, with 3 bases in between. This CDR3 is CSASLYGYTF. The CDR3 DNA follows: TGCAGTGCTAGCCTCTATGGCTACACCTTC.

The chain links TRBV7-2 to TRBJ1-1; unclear D gene. The CDR3 extends over 13 amino acids. The germline CDR1 and CDR2 sequences are SGHTA and FQGNSA. V was trimmed by 3 bases and J by 1 base, leaving 6 bases between them. CDR3 sequence: CASSFPENTEAFF. In nucleotides, the CDR3 is TGTGCCAGCAGCTTTCCAGAGAACACTGAAGCTTTCTTT.

In DNA, the CDR3 is TGTGCCAGCAGCTTGGTTGACAACACCATATATTTT. Translated, it gives CASSLVDNTIYF. The chain couples TRBV5-5 to TRBJ1-3; no firm D call. V dropped 0 bases and J dropped 7 bases, with 5 bases sitting between them. The CDR3 totals 12 residues. Germline V CDR1 and CDR2: SGHKS, YYEKEE (reference sequence).

The chain recombines TRBV9 with TRBJ1-1; D is unclear. Per germline, CDR1 SGDLS and CDR2 YYNGEE. The CDR3 totals 17 residues. Trimming cost V 0 bases and J 4 bases, with 19 bases left between them. CDR3 protein: CASSVVSALRSSTEAFF. The CDR3 nucleotides read TGTGCCAGCAGCGTAGTGTCCGCCCTACGCAGCAGCACTGAAGCTTTCTTT.

CDR3 region: CASSARALAGNEQYF. CDR3 sequence (DNA): TGTGCCAGCAGCGCCCGAGCGCTAGCGGGGAACGAGCAGTACTTC. The chain employs TRBV9 and TRBJ2-7, with 9 positions matching TRBD2. The CDR3 has 15 amino acids. Germline V CDR1 and CDR2: SGDLS, YYNGEE. Losses at the gene ends were 3 bases for V and 5 bases for J; bases not matched to a gene: 9.

This sequence joins TRBV19 and TRBJ2-5; no clear D gene. The CDR3 consists of 15 residues. Germline V gives CDR1 LNHDA, CDR2 SQIVND (reference sequence). V was cut by 3 bases and J by 2 bases, with 13 bases left in between. This chain's CDR3 is CASSIRADYQETQYF. The CDR3 nucleotides are TGTGCCAGTAGTATTAGGGCAGATTATCAAGAGACCCAGTACTTC.

V and J are TRBV4-1 and TRBJ1-5; 10 bases are shared with TRBD1. Losses at the gene ends were 6 bases for V and 4 bases for J; bases not matched to a gene: 3. The CDR3 has 14 amino acids. Germline CDR1 is MGHRA and CDR2 is YSYEKL. This CDR3 reads CASRRQGANQPQHF. The CDR3 DNA is TGCGCCAGCAGGCGACAGGGGGCAAATCAGCCCCAGCATTTT.

The rearrangement uses TRBV10-1 and TRBJ2-5, with 11 nucleotides matching TRBD2. The germline CDR1 and CDR2 sequences are WNHNN and SYGVQD (reference sequence). V dropped 6 bases and J dropped 9; count of bases not matched to a gene: 9. The CDR3 has 14 amino acids. CDR3 loop: CASSAGTSGLAQYF. Here the CDR3 DNA reads TGCGCCAGCAGCGCCGGGACTAGCGGCCTAGCCCAGTACTTC.

V and J are TRBV5-1 and TRBJ1-1, with unresolved D. The length of the CDR3 is 13 residues. V was cut by 3 bases and J by 2 bases, with 8 bases left in between. In germline, CDR1 is SGHRS, CDR2 YFSETQ. This CDR3 reads CASSSYSNTEAFF. The CDR3 DNA sequence: TGCGCCAGCAGCTCCTATTCAAACACTGAAGCTTTCTTT.

This sequence joins TRBV19 and TRBJ1-1, with D perhaps TRBD1 (6 bases). The germline gives CDR1 LNHDA, CDR2 SQIVND (reference sequence). The CDR3 sequence is 17 residues long. V was trimmed by 3 bases and J by 7 bases, leaving 24 bases between them. CDR3: CASSIGAGDNFTREAFF. The DNA of the CDR3 is TGTGCCAGTAGTATCGGCGCAGGGGACAATTTTACGCGTGAAGCTTTCTTT.

The rearrangement uses TRBV7-9 and TRBJ2-3; D unclear. V was trimmed by 3 bases and J by 9 bases, leaving 16 bases between them. Germline V gene sequence: CDR1 SEHNR, CDR2 FQNEAQ (reference sequence). The CDR3 loop spans 14 amino acids. The CDR3 DNA reads as TGTGCCAGCAGCTTGAGCCCCGCAGAGGACACGCAGTATTTT. Translated: CASSLSPAEDTQYF.

The V call is TRBV16, the J call TRBJ1-2, with D tentatively TRBD1 (6 bases). Per germline, CDR1 KGHSY and CDR2 FQNENV. Between the trimmed V and J ends, which lost 6 bases and 8 bases, there was a span of 19 bases. The CDR3 spans 14 residues. Here the CDR3 reads CASSPGLTQGGYTF. The CDR3 DNA reads TGTGCCAGCAGTCCGGGACTGACCCAGGGGGGCTACACCTTC.

The V call is TRBV3-1 (or the pseudogene TRBV3-2), the J call TRBJ1-4, with 7 bases identical to TRBD1. The ends lost 2 bases at V and 7 bases at J; junction bases unmatched: 4. The CDR3 is 14 amino acids. Germline CDR1 is LGHDT and CDR2 is YNNKEL (reference sequence). CDR3 bases: TGTGCCAGCAGCCAAAAGGGGGCGGGTGAAAAACTGTTTTTT. This gives the protein CASSQKGAGEKLFF.

In this sample, this clone turned up a few times. J is TRBJ2-3 and V is TRBV28; TRBD2 agrees at 8 bases. The CDR3 consists of 19 residues. The V gene end was trimmed by 1 base and the J gene end by 2 bases; junction bases not matched to a gene: 14. From germline, CDR1 is MDHEN and CDR2 SYDVKM. The CDR3 here is CASSLYRGGGPTITDTQYF. CDR3 DNA sequence: TGTGCCAGCAGTTTATATCGTGGCGGGGGGCCAACCATCACAGATACGCAGTATTTT.

The rearrangement links TRBV7-8 to TRBJ1-1; D call uncertain. Germline loops: CDR1 SGHVS, CDR2 FQNEAQ. V gave up 3 bases and J gave up 7 bases, with 9 bases separating them. CDR3 length: 12 amino acids. CDR3 amino acids: CASSFESGEAFF. Here the CDR3 DNA reads TGTGCCAGCAGCTTTGAATCGGGTGAAGCTTTCTTT.

The chain has TRBV28 and TRBJ1-2; D might be TRBD1 (5 bases). V gave up 7 bases and J gave up 2 bases, with 11 bases separating them. This CDR3 is built from 13 residues. Germline CDR1 reads MDHEN; CDR2 reads SYDVKM. CDR3 sequence reads: CASMTDLNYGYTF. The CDR3 DNA follows: TGTGCCAGCATGACAGACTTAAACTATGGCTACACCTTC.